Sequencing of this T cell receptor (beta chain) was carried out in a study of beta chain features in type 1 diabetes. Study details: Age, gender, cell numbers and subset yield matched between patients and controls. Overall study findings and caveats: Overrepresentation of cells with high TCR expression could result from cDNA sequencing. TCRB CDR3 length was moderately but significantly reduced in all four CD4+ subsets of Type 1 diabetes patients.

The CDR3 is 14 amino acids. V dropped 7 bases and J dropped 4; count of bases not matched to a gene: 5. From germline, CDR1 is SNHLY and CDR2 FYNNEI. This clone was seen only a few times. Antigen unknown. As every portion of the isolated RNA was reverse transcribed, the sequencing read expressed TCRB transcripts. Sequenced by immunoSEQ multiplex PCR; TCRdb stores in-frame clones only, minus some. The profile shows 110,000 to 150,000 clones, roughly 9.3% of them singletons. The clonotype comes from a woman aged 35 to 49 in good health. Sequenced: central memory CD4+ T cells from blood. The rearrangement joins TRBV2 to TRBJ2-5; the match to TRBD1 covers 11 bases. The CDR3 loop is CASIGTGGGETQYF. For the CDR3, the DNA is TGTGCCAGCATCGGGACAGGGGGAGGAGAGACCCAGTACTTC.